The 31 T cell receptor beta chains in this list originate from one sample, sequenced in a study of OX40 agonist ivuxolimab in advanced cancers. Repertoires were generated with immunoSEQ multiplex PCR, while TCRdb's copy carries only in-frame clones and drops some. The sample lists roughly 69,000 clones, 75% to 90% occurring once. The sequencing used CD4+ or CD8+ T cells sorted from blood, collected in a trial of the OX40 agonist ivuxolimab. The receptor set was obtained from an adult with an advanced solid tumor such as melanoma, head and neck, liver or kidney cancer.

The CDR3 protein is CASSRGAVSTDTQYF. Written as DNA, the CDR3 is TGCGCCAGCAGCCGAGGGGCTGTCAGCACAGATACGCAGTATTTT. This chain links TRBV4-1 with TRBJ2-3; D may correspond to TRBD1 or TRBD2 (5 bases each). V dropped 4 bases and J dropped 0 bases, with 11 bases sitting between them. The CDR3 loop spans 15 amino acids. Germline lookup yields CDR1 MGHRA and CDR2 YSYEKL.

The V and J genes are TRBV9 and TRBJ1-4; possibly TRBD1 for D (5 bases). The germline V gene encodes CDR1 SGDLS and CDR2 YYNGEE. The CDR3 length is 15 residues. V lost 0 bases and J lost 7, with 13 bases in between. The CDR3 region is CASSVGEGFSEKLFF. CDR3 in DNA: TGTGCCAGCAGCGTAGGAGAGGGGTTCAGTGAAAAACTGTTTTTT.

The chain has TRBV28 and TRBJ2-7; D is possibly TRBD1 (5 bases). This CDR3 is built from 16 residues. V lost 5 bases, J lost 0 bases, and 17 bases lay in between. Germline V gene sequence: CDR1 MDHEN, CDR2 SYDVKM. CDR3 sequence (DNA): TGTGCCAGCAGTCCTCCCCTTGGGGCCGGCTCCTACGAGCAGTACTTC. Its protein is CASSPPLGAGSYEQYF.

V is TRBV28 and J is TRBJ1-2; maybe TRBD1 (5 bases). V lost 3 bases and J 8 bases, leaving 16 bases between the germline ends. This CDR3 comprises 14 residues. The germline V gene encodes CDR1 MDHEN and CDR2 SYDVKM. The CDR3 DNA follows: TGTGCCAGCAGTTTCTTCCGTCAGGGCGGCGGCTACACCTTC. The encoded protein is CASSFFRQGGGYTF.

The chain couples TRBV28 to TRBJ1-4, with D uncertain. CDR3 size: 12 residues. Trimming took 6 bases from V and 8 from J, leaving 10 bases between them. Per germline, CDR1 MDHEN and CDR2 SYDVKM. Here the CDR3 reads CASSQTHEKLFF. DNA for the CDR3: TGTGCCAGCAGCCAAACCCACGAAAAACTGTTTTTT. The full variable domain, rest sourced from reference TRBV28 and TRBJ1-4, is DVKVTQSSRYLVKRTGEKVFLECVQDMDHENMFWYRQDPGLGLRLIYFSYDVKMKEKGDIPEGYSVSREKKERFSLILESASTNQTSMYLCASSQTHEKLFFGSGTQLSVL.

The J gene is TRBJ2-7, the V gene TRBV9; 15 bases line up with TRBD2. This CDR3 has 16 residues. V gave up 3 bases and J gave up 4 bases; unmatched junction bases: 5. Germline-derived CDR1 and CDR2 are SGDLS and YYNGEE. The CDR3 nucleotides read TGTGCCAGCAGCGCTCATGGGACTAGCGGGGGGTACGAGCAGTACTTC. Translating it yields CASSAHGTSGGYEQYF.

V is TRBV5-4 and J is TRBJ1-6; tentatively, D is TRBD1 (6 bases). The CDR3 has 14 residues. Germline loops: CDR1 SGHNT, CDR2 YYREEE (reference sequence). V was trimmed by 4 bases and J by 4 bases, leaving 9 bases between them. The CDR3 nucleotides read TGTGCCAGCAGCCGGCAGGGGTATAATTCACCCCTCCACTTT. It translates to CASSRQGYNSPLHF.

This chain uses TRBV13 with TRBJ2-7, with a possible D match to TRBD1 (6 bases). CDR1 is PRHDT, CDR2 FYEKMQ, per germline (reference sequence). This CDR3 contains 13 residues. V was pared by 4 bases and J by 2 bases, with 9 bases between. The CDR3, as DNA: TGTGCCAGCAGCTCTACAGGGACCTACGAGCAGTACTTC. Translated: CASSSTGTYEQYF.

The chain has TRBV28 and TRBJ2-5; D gene unclear. The last part of the DNA fits TRBJ2-7 better; the J call may be wrong. The CDR3 is 14 residues long. Germline assignment: CDR1 MDHEN and CDR2 SYDVKM. Here the CDR3 DNA reads TGTGCCAGCAGTTTTAGCCCGAATACCTACGAGCAGTACTTC. Its protein product is CASSFSPNTYEQYF.

J is TRBJ1-4 and V is TRBV25-1, with a tentative D call TRBD1 (5 bases). The V gene lost 4 bases and the J gene lost 8 bases, with 20 bases spanning the gap. The CDR3 has 16 amino acids. Germline-derived CDR1 and CDR2 are MGHDK and SYGVNS. In DNA form, the CDR3 reads TGTGCCAGCAGTGTCGGGACCATTTTTCGATCGGAAAAACTGTTTTTT. Its translation is CASSVGTIFRSEKLFF.

In its sample, this clone was seen once. The chain is built from TRBV6-6 and TRBJ2-7; TRBD1 agrees at 9 bases. The CDR3 sequence is 16 residues long. The germline V gene has CDR1 MNHNY and CDR2 SVGAGI (reference sequence). With V trimmed by 6 bases and J by 2 bases, 11 bases remained unmatched. CDR3 in DNA: TGTGCCAGCAGCAGACAGGGGGGGCGGGTCGCCTACGAGCAGTACTTC. This translates into CASSRQGGRVAYEQYF.

The J gene is TRBJ1-5, the V gene TRBV7-9; possibly TRBD1 for D (5 bases). Germline assignment: CDR1 SEHNR and CDR2 FQNEAQ (reference sequence). The CDR3 is made up of 15 amino acids. Trimming stripped 5 bases from V and 2 bases from J, with 13 bases between. This CDR3 reads CASSPRGGGNQPQHF. The CDR3 coding sequence is TGTGCCAGCAGCCCCCGTGGAGGGGGCAATCAGCCCCAGCATTTT.

The V and J genes are TRBV19 and TRBJ2-3, with D possibly TRBD1 on 6 matching bases. The CDR3 has 14 amino acids. V was shortened by 5 bases and J by 2 bases, with 11 bases between the two germline ends. Germline V lookup: CDR1 LNHDA, CDR2 SQIVND (reference sequence). CDR3 nucleotide sequence: TGTGCCAGTAGTTTCTGGGGACACACAGATACGCAGTATTTT. Translating it yields CASSFWGHTDTQYF.

The chain carries TRBV5-1 and TRBJ2-7; D gene uncertain. In germline, CDR1 is SGHRS, CDR2 YFSETQ. There are 13 residues in the CDR3. Deletions cut 2 bases from V and 5 bases from J, with 11 bases between. The CDR3 DNA is TGCGCCAGCAGCTTACCGACGGTCAACGAGCAGTACTTC. Protein product: CASSLPTVNEQYF.

A note on this clone: The sample carries other DNA sequences with the same CDR3. This sequence joins TRBV12-5 and TRBJ2-3, with 7 nucleotides matching TRBD1. The CDR3 has 14 amino acids. CDR1 and CDR2 (germline): LGHNT, FRNRAP. V lost 5 bases and J lost 2; bases outside the gene matches: 4. This chain's CDR3 is CASGRDSHTDTQYF. The CDR3 region has the DNA TGTGCTAGTGGTCGGGACAGTCACACAGATACGCAGTATTTT.

V is TRBV30 and J is TRBJ1-3; a possible D gene is TRBD1 (5 bases). V lost 2 bases to trimming and J lost 4 bases, with 9 bases between them. The germline CDR1 and CDR2 sequences are GTSNPN and SVGIG (reference sequence). The CDR3 is made up of 13 amino acids. CDR3 protein: CAWSRGSGNTIYF. In DNA, the CDR3 is TGTGCCTGGAGTAGGGGTTCCGGAAACACCATATATTTT.

The chain combines TRBV6-1 with TRBJ2-2; 8 positions match TRBD1. Germline lookup yields CDR1 MNHNS and CDR2 SASEGT. This CDR3 region has 14 residues. V shed 7 bases and J 7 bases; nucleotides not matched to a gene: 8. The CDR3 spells CASNPTGDGGELFF. CDR3 bases: TGTGCCAGCAACCCGACAGGGGATGGCGGGGAGCTGTTTTTT.

The CDR3 here is CASSALMGRGGTDTQYF. The CDR3 DNA reads as TGTGCCAGCAGCGCTCTTATGGGTCGGGGGGGCACAGATACGCAGTATTTT. V and J are TRBV9 and TRBJ2-3; TRBD2 matches 7 bases. V was clipped by 3 bases and J by 1 base; unmatched bases: 11. There are 17 residues in the CDR3. CDR1 is SGDLS, CDR2 YYNGEE, per germline.

This clone showed up just a few times. The J gene is TRBJ2-1, the V gene TRBV9; D is unclear. Germline lookup yields CDR1 SGDLS and CDR2 YYNGEE. The CDR3 covers 14 residues. The ends were cut back, 0 bases at V and 6 bases at J, with 10 bases in the middle. The CDR3 coding sequence is TGTGCCAGCAGCGTAGAGCCCCCAGCCAATGAGCAGTTCTTC. Its translation: CASSVEPPANEQFF.

The chain combines TRBV29-1 with TRBJ2-7; a possible D gene is TRBD2 (5 bases). V shed 5 bases and J shed 0 bases, with 8 bases lying between them. The CDR3 has 12 residues. The V gene's germline CDR1 is SQVTM and CDR2 ANQGSEA. CDR3 in amino acids: CSVLTSSYEQYF. The CDR3 bases are TGCAGCGTTCTTACTAGCTCCTACGAGCAGTACTTC.

The CDR3 DNA is TGCAGCTCTCGGGACAGCCCTCCGGAGACCCAGTACTTC. It encodes CSSRDSPPETQYF. V usage is TRBV29-1 and J usage is TRBJ2-5; 7 nucleotides match TRBD1. The CDR3 covers 13 residues. V trimming: 8 bases; J trimming: 5 bases; junction bases outside the gene matches: 11. Per germline, CDR1 SQVTM and CDR2 ANQGSEA.

CDR3 DNA: TGTGCCAGCAGCCAAGATAGGGAGGGAGATACGCAGTATTTT. Protein product: CASSQDREGDTQYF. The gene calls are TRBV4-2 and TRBJ2-3; TRBD2 matches 7 bases. In germline, CDR1 is LGHNA, CDR2 YNFKEQ. The CDR3 length is 14 residues. Trimming removed 0 bases from V and 5 bases from J; junction bases left unmatched: 2.

As to this clone: At one boundary the junction diverges from the germline segment, which might be a read error. This sequence joins TRBV27 and TRBJ1-1, with no clear D. CDR1 is MNHEY, CDR2 SMNVEV, per germline (reference sequence). The CDR3 is 13 residues long. The CDR3 coding sequence is TGTGCCAGCAGTCTATCCCCGGACACTGAAGCTTTCTTT. Protein: CASSLSPDTEAFF.

The chain has TRBV30 and TRBJ1-5; 7 positions agree with TRBD1. The CDR3 runs 13 residues. With 0 bases clipped from V and 9 bases from J, the junction kept 5 bases outside the gene matches. The germline gives CDR1 GTSNPN, CDR2 SVGIG (reference sequence). The CDR3 nucleotides read TGTGCCTGGAGTGTACAGGGGAGGGGGCCCCAGCATTTT. It yields the protein CAWSVQGRGPQHF.

This chain uses TRBV18 with TRBJ1-2, with D maybe TRBD1 (5 bases). Trimming removed 3 bases at V and 7 bases at J, with 18 bases between. Germline lookup yields CDR1 KGHSH and CDR2 LQKENI. CDR3 length: 15 amino acids. The CDR3 sequence is CASSPETSGMGGYTF. The CDR3 DNA reads TGTGCCAGCTCACCCGAAACTTCAGGGATGGGTGGCTACACCTTC.

The J gene is TRBJ1-6, the V gene TRBV7-7; D gene uncertain. Germline CDR1 SSHAT, CDR2 FNYEAQ (reference sequence). With 0 bases removed from V and 7 bases from J, the gap between germline ends came to 4 bases. There are 13 residues in the CDR3. CDR3 sequence (DNA): TGTGCCAGCAGCTTAGCCTTGAATTCACCCCTCCACTTT. It specifies CASSLALNSPLHF.

The chain couples TRBV7-9 to TRBJ1-2, with TRBD1 identical over 7 bases. Germline V gene sequence: CDR1 SEHNR, CDR2 FQNEAQ (reference sequence). The CDR3 length is 14 residues. V shed 1 base and J 8 bases; nucleotides not matched to a gene: 7. The CDR3 DNA follows: TGTGCCAGCAGCTTAGATGGGACAGCCGGCGGCTACACCTTC. This gives the protein CASSLDGTAGGYTF. Complete variable domain (other parts from reference TRBV7-9 and TRBJ1-2): DTGVSQNPRHKITKRGQNVTFRCDPISEHNRLYWYRQTLGQGPEFLTYFQNEAQLEKSRLLSDRFSAERPKGSFSTLEIQRTEQGDSAMYLCASSLDGTAGGYTFGSGTRLTVV.

The rearrangement joins TRBV6-5 to TRBJ1-5; 8 bases match TRBD1. The germline V gene encodes CDR1 MNHEY and CDR2 SVGAGI. V was clipped by 6 bases and J by 6 bases; unmatched bases: 7. The CDR3 consists of 14 residues. The CDR3 loop is CASSSDRGTQPQHF. In DNA, the CDR3 is TGTGCCAGCAGCTCCGACAGGGGAACTCAGCCCCAGCATTTT.

The rearrangement joins TRBV7-3 to TRBJ2-6; TRBD1 matches at 9 bases. Germline V gene sequence: CDR1 SGHTA, CDR2 FQGTGA. V lost 4 bases, J lost 0 bases, and 10 bases stayed unmatched. The CDR3 extends over 19 amino acids. CDR3 residues: CASSSTGGDPPSGANVLTF. In DNA form, the CDR3 reads TGTGCCAGCAGCTCTACAGGGGGCGATCCTCCCTCTGGGGCCAACGTCCTGACTTTC. The variable domain in full, with the rest retrieved from reference TRBV7-3 and TRBJ2-6, is GAGVSQTPSNKVTEKGKYVELRCDPISGHTALYWYRQSLGQGPEFLIYFQGTGAADDSGLPNDRFFAVRPEGSVSTLKIQRTERGDSAVYLCASSSTGGDPPSGANVLTFGAGSRLTVL.

The chain employs TRBV2 and TRBJ2-7; 7 nucleotides match TRBD1. J was trimmed by 6 bases and V by 6 bases; bases with no gene match: 8. The CDR3 sequence is 13 residues long. The germline V gene encodes CDR1 SNHLY and CDR2 FYNNEI. For the CDR3, the DNA is TGTGCCAGCAGCCTGGGACAGTCGAGCGAGCAGTACTTC. It is translated as CASSLGQSSEQYF.

The chain is built from TRBV29-1 and TRBJ1-3, with D possibly matching TRBD1 (6 bases). Germline CDR1 is SQVTM and CDR2 is ANQGSEA. V lost 8 bases and J lost 4, with 15 bases in between. The CDR3 covers 13 residues. The CDR3 sequence is CSMYPGGGNTIYF. In DNA form, the CDR3 reads TGCAGCATGTACCCGGGGGGCGGAAACACCATATATTTT.